These 13 T cell receptor beta chains were all obtained from the same sample, sequenced in a study of CD8 T cells in Susac syndrome. After extraction with the RNeasy kit, about 0.45 to 1 ug of the RNA was reverse transcribed using random hexamers. TCRdb reprocessed the immunoSEQ multiplex PCR reads via MiXCR and lists one record per CDR3 protein. The sample records about 430,000 distinct CDR3 sequences, about 85% being singletons. The sample was CD8+ T cells from PBMCs. These TCRs come from a human donor with multiple sclerosis.

This clonotype was counted a few times. The chain carries TRBV4-1 and TRBJ2-7; no clear D gene. The V end was cut by 2 bases, the J end by 4 bases, with 9 bases between. Per germline, CDR1 MGHRA and CDR2 YSYEKL. The CDR3 length is 13 residues. The CDR3 reads CASSQTVSYEQYF. The CDR3 DNA is TGCGCCAGCAGCCAAACCGTAAGTTACGAGCAGTACTTC.

The rearrangement joins TRBV10-3 to TRBJ1-2; TRBD1 might be the D (6 bases). V dropped 6 bases and J dropped 5 bases, with 19 bases sitting between them. Looked up from germline, CDR1 is ENHRY and CDR2 is SYGVKD. The CDR3 is 15 residues long. The CDR3 DNA is TGTGCCATCAGCGACGAACAGGGAACCAGTTATGGCTACACCTTC. Encoded protein: CAISDEQGTSYGYTF.

The chain recombines TRBV6-1 with TRBJ2-5, with 9 nucleotides matching TRBD2. With 0 bases clipped from V and 12 bases from J, the junction kept 8 bases outside the gene matches. The CDR3 runs 14 residues. The germline V gene has CDR1 MNHNS and CDR2 SASEGT. The CDR3 coding sequence is TGTGCCAGCAGTGAAGCGGATAGCGGGGGCGCTGAGTACTTC. It encodes CASSEADSGGAEYF.

This clonotype was seen only once. The V call is TRBV12-3 or TRBV12-4, the J call TRBJ2-7; the D is unclear. V gave up 3 bases and J gave up 4 bases, with 10 bases separating them. The CDR3 totals 13 residues. The CDR3 reads CASSFQQSYEQYF. The DNA of the CDR3 is TGTGCCAGCAGTTTTCAGCAGAGTTACGAGCAGTACTTC.

The chain has TRBV4-1 and TRBJ1-4, with TRBD1 as a possible D gene (6 bases). Per the germline V gene, CDR1 is MGHRA and CDR2 is YSYEKL. Trimming took off 3 bases at V and 12 bases at J, with 20 bases between the two ends. CDR3 size: 15 residues. CDR3 loop: CASSQDWGLSGELFF. The CDR3 DNA follows: TGCGCCAGCAGCCAGGACTGGGGACTTTCAGGGGAACTGTTTTTT.

This sequence joins TRBV27 and TRBJ2-7, with a weak D call TRBD2 (5 bases). The CDR3 is made up of 13 amino acids. Per germline, CDR1 MNHEY and CDR2 SMNVEV (reference sequence). V lost 2 bases, J lost 3 bases, and 8 bases lay in between. Written as DNA, the CDR3 is TGTGCCAGCAGTTTAGCGGGCATCTACGAGCAGTACTTC. Protein sequence: CASSLAGIYEQYF.

CDR3 region: CATDREATEAFF. The CDR3 nucleotides are TGTGCCACTGACAGGGAGGCCACTGAAGCTTTCTTT. The V call is TRBV2, the J call TRBJ1-1; TRBD1 matches at 7 bases. With 10 bases clipped from V and 4 bases from J, the junction kept 6 bases outside the gene matches. Germline CDR1 reads SNHLY; CDR2 reads FYNNEI. The CDR3 covers 12 residues.

In its sample, this clonotype was seen a few times. The chain has TRBV2 and TRBJ2-3, with 9 bases matching TRBD1. CDR3 size: 16 residues. CDR1 is SNHLY and CDR2 is FYNNEI in the germline V gene. Losses at the gene ends were 1 base for V and 0 bases for J; bases not matched to a gene: 2. The CDR3: CASSEDRGPSTDTQYF. The CDR3, as DNA: TGTGCCAGCAGTGAAGACAGGGGGCCTAGCACAGATACGCAGTATTTT.

A single count supports this clonotype. The chain uses TRBV10-2 and TRBJ2-7; perhaps TRBD1 as D (5 bases). This CDR3 region has 13 residues. The germline V gene encodes CDR1 WSHSY and CDR2 SAAADI. Trimming cost V 2 bases and J 4 bases, with 9 bases left between them. CDR3: CASSEKGSYEQYF. The CDR3 DNA reads as TGCGCCAGCAGTGAGAAGGGGTCATACGAGCAGTACTTC.

This clonotype was counted between two and nine times. The genes are TRBV29-1 and TRBJ1-1, with a possible D match to TRBD1 (5 bases). The CDR3 totals 13 residues. The V end lost 4 bases, the J end lost 5 bases, and 14 bases lay between the germline ends. Germline CDR1 reads SQVTM; CDR2 reads ANQGSEA. CDR3 residues: CSVGGQERTEAFF. CDR3 sequence (DNA): TGCAGCGTTGGGGGCCAGGAGAGGACTGAAGCTTTCTTT.

This chain links TRBV9 with TRBJ1-1; 8 bases are a match to TRBD1. The CDR3 runs to 14 residues. J was trimmed by 8 bases and V by 3 bases; bases with no gene match: 9. Germline assignment: CDR1 SGDLS and CDR2 YYNGEE. The CDR3 reads CASSGDRGGEEAFF. The CDR3 nucleotides read TGTGCCAGCAGCGGAGACAGGGGAGGGGAAGAAGCTTTCTTT.

V is TRBV30 and J is TRBJ2-7; possibly TRBD1 or TRBD2 for D (6 bases each). Germline CDR1 reads GTSNPN; CDR2 reads SVGIG (reference sequence). Between the trimmed V and J ends, which lost 3 bases and 4 bases, there was a span of 19 bases. This CDR3 region has 15 residues. CDR3 bases: TGTGCCTGGAGCGCATACAGGGAGGTTGGGTACGAGCAGTACTTC. Protein product: CAWSAYREVGYEQYF.

The CDR3 DNA reads as TGTGCCAGCAGCTATGAGCGAAGCTCCTACAATGAGCAGTTCTTC. Residues: CASSYERSSYNEQFF. The rearrangement joins TRBV7-9 to TRBJ2-1; D gene ambiguous. Germline V lookup: CDR1 SEHNR, CDR2 FQNEAQ (reference sequence). This CDR3 is 15 amino acids long. V lost 4 bases and J 0 bases, leaving 10 bases between the germline ends.